The T cell receptor (beta chain) under discussion was sequenced for a study of OX40 agonist ivuxolimab in advanced cancers. General study results and limits: Average numbers of expanded clones were greater in CD8+ T cells than in CD4+.

Comment on this clone: The antigen is undetermined.

TCRdb's copy holds only in-frame clones and misses some; the assay was immunoSEQ multiplex PCR. The sample yields 75,000 to 90,000 clones, less than 95% seen once. Anyone with autoimmune disease history or systemic immunosuppression was excluded. Per the germline V gene, CDR1 is SGHNT and CDR2 is YYREEE (reference sequence). CDR3 length: 15 residues. V dropped 2 bases and J dropped 11; count of bases not matched to a gene: 11. The sample was CD4+ or CD8+ T cells sorted from blood, taken in a trial of the OX40 agonist ivuxolimab. The chain links TRBV5-4 to TRBJ1-1; 11 nucleotides line up with TRBD1. The clonotype was recovered from an adult with an advanced solid tumor such as melanoma, head and neck, liver or kidney cancer. The CDR3 loop reads CASSFSGQGAFGAFF. Here the CDR3 DNA reads TGTGCCAGCAGCTTTAGTGGACAGGGGGCGTTCGGGGCTTTCTTT.